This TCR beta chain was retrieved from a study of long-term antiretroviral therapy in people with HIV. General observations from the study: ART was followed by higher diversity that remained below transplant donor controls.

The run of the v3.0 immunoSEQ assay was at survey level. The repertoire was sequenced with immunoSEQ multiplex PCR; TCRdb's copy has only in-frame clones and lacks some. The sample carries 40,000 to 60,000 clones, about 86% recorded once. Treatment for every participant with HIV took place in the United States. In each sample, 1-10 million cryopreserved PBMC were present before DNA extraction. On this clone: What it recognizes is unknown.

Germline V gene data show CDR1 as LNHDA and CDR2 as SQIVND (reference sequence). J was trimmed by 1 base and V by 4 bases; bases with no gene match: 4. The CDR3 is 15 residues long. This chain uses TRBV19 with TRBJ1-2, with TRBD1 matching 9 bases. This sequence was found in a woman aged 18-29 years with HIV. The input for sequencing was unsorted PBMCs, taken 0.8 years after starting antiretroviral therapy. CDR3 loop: CASSTRDRVNYGYTF. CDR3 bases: TGTGCCAGTAGTACAAGGGACAGGGTTAACTATGGCTACACCTTC.